This TCR beta chain originates from a study of low-dose radiotherapy and immunotherapy resistance in tumors. Study at large: Each fraction for Cohort 1 was 0.5 Gy, given every 2 weeks, and the total came to 6.5 Gy. Intravenous ipilimumab 1 mg/kg every six weeks was given with nivolumab 240 mg every two weeks. Cohort 2 patients were irradiated with 1 Gy every two weeks, reaching 13 Gy over 26 weeks.

Trimming took 0 bases from V and 3 from J, leaving 6 bases between them. CDR3 length: 13 amino acids. CDR1 MNHEY and CDR2 SVGAGI come from the germline V gene. As to time point: after trial treatment. As for treatment: LDRT plus nivolumab, ipilimumab, low-dose cyclophosphamide and aspirin (RACIN trial). Low-dose radiotherapy and low-dose cyclophosphamide, together with aspirin, ipilimumab and nivolumab, were given to donors. Over about 19 PCR cycles, TCRs were amplified from a constant-region primer and V-primer adapter. In TCRdb, the reads were re-called with MiXCR into one record per CDR3 protein. Of roughly 52,000 distinct CDR3 sequences listed, roughly a third are singletons.

V usage is TRBV6-5 and J usage is TRBJ2-7; D uncertain. The sample in question was PBMCs, obtained after low-dose radiotherapy plus immunotherapy. The sequence was collected from a male donor with rectosigmoid adenocarcinoma. The CDR3 protein is CASSYSPLYEQYF. CDR3 in DNA: TGTGCCAGCAGTTACTCTCCCCTCTACGAGCAGTACTTC.